Below are 5 T cell receptor beta chains sequenced from a single sample in a study of CD8 T cells in ankylosing spondylitis. One entry per CDR3 protein results from TCRdb running MiXCR on the 5' RACE reads. The sample lists 200,000 to 250,000 distinct CDR3 sequences; around 16% were seen once. What these receptors recognize is not known. Findings and caveats of the study: It appeared that ankylosing spondylitis blood was characterized by a TCR beta motif of under ten highly homologous variants.

Input material: blood, either unsorted or a sorted T cell fraction (not recorded which). The receptors were gathered from a male donor with ankylosing spondylitis.

This chain uses TRBV11-2 with TRBJ2-5, with D possibly being TRBD1 (6 bases). Germline CDR1 SGHAT, CDR2 FQNNGV. V lost 5 bases and J lost 1, with 17 bases in between. The CDR3 is 16 residues long. Here the CDR3 reads CASSTAYQGPQETQYF. CDR3 nucleotide sequence: TGTGCCAGCAGCACCGCTTACCAGGGGCCCCAAGAGACCCAGTACTTC.

This clonotype has a handful of counts. V is TRBV4-2 and J is TRBJ2-2, with a tentative D call TRBD1 (6 bases). Looked up from germline, CDR1 is LGHNA and CDR2 is YNFKEQ. The ends were cut back, 0 bases at V and 4 bases at J, with 12 bases in the middle. There are 16 residues in the CDR3. CDR3 amino acids: CASSQDPGESTGELFF. The CDR3 coding sequence is TGTGCCAGCAGCCAAGATCCAGGGGAGAGCACCGGGGAGCTGTTTTTT.

The chain couples TRBV7-9 to TRBJ1-1, with D uncertain. Trimming cost V 1 base and J 6 bases, with 9 bases left between them. Looked up from germline, CDR1 is SEHNR and CDR2 is FQNEAQ (reference sequence). The CDR3 is made up of 13 amino acids. This chain's CDR3 is CASSLVLLAEAFF. The CDR3 DNA follows: TGTGCCAGCAGCTTAGTCTTGTTAGCTGAAGCTTTCTTT.

This clonotype appeared a few times. This chain connects TRBV7-9 to TRBJ2-3; a possible D gene is TRBD1 (6 bases). V was cut by 4 bases and J by 3 bases, with 17 bases left in between. The CDR3 is made up of 16 amino acids. CDR1 and CDR2 from the germline V gene are SEHNR and FQNEAQ (reference sequence). DNA for the CDR3: TGTGCCAGCAGCTCCCTAGAAGGACAGCGAACAGATACGCAGTATTTT. Translated, it gives CASSSLEGQRTDTQYF.

The rearrangement uses TRBV12-3 or TRBV12-4 and TRBJ2-1; D is undetermined. V was shortened by 1 base and J by 7 bases, with 8 bases between the two germline ends. The CDR3 has 13 residues. Written as DNA, the CDR3 is TGTGCCAGCAGTTTAGGGGGAAGTAATGAGCAGTTCTTC. Encoded protein: CASSLGGSNEQFF.